This TCR beta chain was obtained from a study of T cells after yellow fever vaccination (dated 2019 in TCRdb). Turning to the overall study: Libraries from fractions with low cell numbers were prepared with the SMART-Seq v4 Ultra Low Input RNA kit. To follow T-cell clones before and after primary and booster YFV17D yellow fever vaccination, bulk TCR alpha and beta repertoires were sequenced over time. Two healthy male donors, one aged 18 to 30 and one aged 30 to 40 years, made up the cohort. Blood samples were taken at several timepoints before and after primary and secondary immunization, and bulk PBMC replicates and cell subsets were isolated. Overall study results and their limits: The secondary T-cell response was found to be weaker but faster than the primary response, with a peak reached on day 5 rather than on day 15. FACS-sorted repertoires could contain abundant contaminating clonotypes from the bulk population, so computational filtering was required. Most clones expanded after primary vaccination (roughly 96% of CD4 and 80% to 90% of CD8) were re-detected after the booster, suggesting that broad memory maintenance occurred. A small fraction of clonotypes showed up in both the CD4 and CD8 compartments, probably as a result of convergent recombination. Because the study included only a couple of donors, the extent to which the findings can be generalized is limited.

Per the publication, the treatment or condition label means: live attenuated yellow fever vaccine strain. At each blood-draw timepoint, two biological replicates of bulk PBMCs were collected. A standard Ficoll-Paque protocol was used to isolate PBMCs from peripheral blood. TriZol was used to extract RNA from bulk PBMCs, from CD4 and CD8 fractions, and from dextramer-positive and dextramer-negative fractions. Sequenced using an Illumina NovaSeq 6000. TCR cDNA was synthesized by 5'RACE template switching, which introduced a universal primer site and unique molecular identifiers. Priming of cDNA synthesis was performed from both the TCR alpha and TCR beta constant segments. Library amplification involved two PCR steps, and the second step added sample barcodes and sequencing adapters. Sequencing of libraries was performed on Illumina HiSeq 2500 (2x100 bp) or NovaSeq (2x150 bp). For the original study's pipeline: MIGEC was used to demultiplex reads and collapse the reads into UMI consensus sequences, and MiXCR was used for V(D)J alignment. Vaccine-responding clonotypes were identified with edgeR using replicate PBMC samples, with FDR below 0.01 and a log2 fold change above 5 up to day 15 being required. CD4 or CD8 identity was assigned to each bulk clonotype according to whether the clonotype was present at higher abundance in the sequenced CD4 repertoire or the sequenced CD8 repertoire. Through fastp at Q25 and MiXCR, TCRdb rebuilt clones from the public reads, retaining in-frame beta chains. Each entry is one CDR3 protein sequence, shown with its most common DNA and genes. TCRdb, rather than the study authors, made the V and J calls. In all, the sample holds 250,000 to 400,000 distinct CDR3 sequences, and roughly 4.3% of those were seen once. Around 23% of the sample goes to the ten largest clones.

The germline V gene supplies CDR1 SGHRS and CDR2 YFSETQ. From V the trimming removes 4 bases and from J it removes 2 bases, while the gene matches leave 8 bases of the junction unaccounted for. From cysteine to phenylalanine, the CDR3 is 17 amino acids long. Only the CDR3 part of the read is kept: 51 bases, read in frame from the first base. Remarks on this clonotype: No antigen is known for it. There are no base qualities to consult, and no much larger clone falls within one base.

This TCR was recovered from a man younger than 30 who received the YFV17D yellow fever vaccine. Sequenced here: PBMCs, sampled 5 days after the yellow fever booster vaccination. The rearranged segments are TRBV5-1 and TRBJ2-1; 11 bases in between match TRBD1. The encoded CDR3 is CASSLAGGQGAYNEQFF. The base sequence is TGCGCCAGCAGCCTTGCCGGGGGACAGGGGGCCTACAATGAGCAGTTCTTC.